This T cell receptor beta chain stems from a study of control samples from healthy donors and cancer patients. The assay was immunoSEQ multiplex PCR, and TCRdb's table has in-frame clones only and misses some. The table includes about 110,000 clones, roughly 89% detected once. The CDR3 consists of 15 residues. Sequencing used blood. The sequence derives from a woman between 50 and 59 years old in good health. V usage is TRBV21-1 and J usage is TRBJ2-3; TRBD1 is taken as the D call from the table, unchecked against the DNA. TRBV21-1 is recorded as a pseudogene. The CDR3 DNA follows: TGTGCCAGCAGCTCCCGGACAGGGAGGGCAGATACGCAGTATTTT. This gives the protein CASSSRTGRADTQYF.